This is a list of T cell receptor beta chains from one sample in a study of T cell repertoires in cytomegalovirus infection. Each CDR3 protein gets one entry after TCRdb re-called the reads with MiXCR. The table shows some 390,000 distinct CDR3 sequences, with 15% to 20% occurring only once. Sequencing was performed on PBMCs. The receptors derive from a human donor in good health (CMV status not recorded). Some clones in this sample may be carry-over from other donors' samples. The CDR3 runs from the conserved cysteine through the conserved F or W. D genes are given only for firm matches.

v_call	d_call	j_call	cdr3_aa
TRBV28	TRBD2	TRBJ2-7	CASSLSPLAGGIYEQYF
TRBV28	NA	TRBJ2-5	CASSLLRSGAGRETQYF
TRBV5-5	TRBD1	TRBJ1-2	CASNPGQTNYGYTF
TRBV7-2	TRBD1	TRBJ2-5	CASSLRGTAETQYF
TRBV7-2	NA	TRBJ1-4	CASSLARGPTNEKLFF
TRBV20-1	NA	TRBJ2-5	CSPQGSREKETQYF
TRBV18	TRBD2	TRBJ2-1	CASTERGLATNEQFF
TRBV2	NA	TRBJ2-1	CASSGSSSVNEQFF
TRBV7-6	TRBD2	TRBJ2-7	CASSFSGRMLEQYF
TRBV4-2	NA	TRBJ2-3	CASSALGETADTQYF
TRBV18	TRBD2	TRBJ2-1	CASSPRSSGIYNEQFF
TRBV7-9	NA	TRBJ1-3	CASSLAGEFSGNTIYF
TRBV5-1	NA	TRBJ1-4	CASSSRTSSTNEKLFF
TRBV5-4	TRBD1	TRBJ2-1	CASSRPGGSPYNEQFF
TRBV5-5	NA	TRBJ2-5	CASNSGAPRGTQYF
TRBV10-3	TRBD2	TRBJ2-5	CAISGPSGGQETQYF
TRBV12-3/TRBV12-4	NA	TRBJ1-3	CASSLNAGRNTIYF
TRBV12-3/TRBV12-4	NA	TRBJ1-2	CASSLGSGGKNYGYTF
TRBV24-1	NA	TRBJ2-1	CATSDPRVYGNEQFF
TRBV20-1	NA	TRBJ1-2	CSARVTFWGIDGYTF
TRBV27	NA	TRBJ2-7	CASSPARGEQYF
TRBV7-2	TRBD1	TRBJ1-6	CASSKRTGGTNSPLHF
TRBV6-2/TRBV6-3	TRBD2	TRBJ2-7	CASSSPGLAGYYEQYF
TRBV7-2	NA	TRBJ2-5	CASSYLGASGVQGETQYF
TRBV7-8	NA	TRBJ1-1	CASSRTGIDRIYTEAFF
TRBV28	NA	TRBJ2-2	CASSSDASSYTGELFF
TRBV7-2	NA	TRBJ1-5	CASSREGGRDQPQHF
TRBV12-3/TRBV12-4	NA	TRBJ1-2	CASTQNYGYTF
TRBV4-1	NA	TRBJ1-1	CASSQDRRAGAFF
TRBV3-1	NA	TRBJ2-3	CASSQERLTDTQYF
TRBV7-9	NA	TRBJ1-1	CASSIRVGTEAFF
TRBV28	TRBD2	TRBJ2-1	CASSSLAARSYNEQFF
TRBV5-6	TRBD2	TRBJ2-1	CASTPSREASYNEQFF
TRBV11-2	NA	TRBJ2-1	CASSFLSGSSYNEQFF
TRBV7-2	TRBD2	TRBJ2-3	CASSLDLAGSTDTQYF
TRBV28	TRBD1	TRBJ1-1	CATQGAGYTEAFF
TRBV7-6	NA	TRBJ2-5	CASSLLTAFDDTQYF
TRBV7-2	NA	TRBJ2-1	CASSLNRAEQFF
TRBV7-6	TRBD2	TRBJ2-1	CASSPGLVEQFF
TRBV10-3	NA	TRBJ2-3	CSISERDTQYF
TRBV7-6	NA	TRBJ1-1	CASSLEVAGEAFF
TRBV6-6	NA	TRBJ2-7	CASSYARAYEQYF
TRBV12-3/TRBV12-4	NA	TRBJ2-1	CASSSSTPMDEQFF
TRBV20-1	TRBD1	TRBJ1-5	CSAGRGGQPQHF
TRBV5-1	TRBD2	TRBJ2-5	CASSTAGGPVETQYF
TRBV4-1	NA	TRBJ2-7	CASSQVGTKDYEQYF
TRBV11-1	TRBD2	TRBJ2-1	CASSPGGRIYNEQFF
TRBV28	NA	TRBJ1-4	CASSFLLDGEKLFF
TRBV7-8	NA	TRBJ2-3	CASSWGPLSTDTQYF
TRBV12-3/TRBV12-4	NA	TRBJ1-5	CASSSAGAGGQPQHF
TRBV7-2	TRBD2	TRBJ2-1	CASSTHGTNYNEQFF
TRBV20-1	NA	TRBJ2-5	CSARGHQETQYF